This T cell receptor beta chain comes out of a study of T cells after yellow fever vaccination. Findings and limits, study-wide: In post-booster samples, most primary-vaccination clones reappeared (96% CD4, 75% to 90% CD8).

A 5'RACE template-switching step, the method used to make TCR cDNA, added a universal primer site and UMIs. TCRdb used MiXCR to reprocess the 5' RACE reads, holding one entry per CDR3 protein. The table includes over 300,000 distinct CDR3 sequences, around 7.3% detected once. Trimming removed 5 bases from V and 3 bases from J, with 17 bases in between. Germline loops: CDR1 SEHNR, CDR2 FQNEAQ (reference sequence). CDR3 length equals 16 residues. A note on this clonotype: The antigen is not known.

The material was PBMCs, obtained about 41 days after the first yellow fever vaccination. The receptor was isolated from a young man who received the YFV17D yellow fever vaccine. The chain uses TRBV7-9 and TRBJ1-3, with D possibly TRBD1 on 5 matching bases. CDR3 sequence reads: CASSHGPGAGGNTIYF. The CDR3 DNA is TGTGCCAGCAGCCACGGTCCCGGGGCTGGTGGAAACACCATATATTTT.